Sequencing of this TCR beta chain was carried out in a study of cytomegalovirus exposure and HLA in healthy donors. Study summary: There were 350 to 400 genotyped donors. Of these, about 80% fell in the genetic ancestry cluster associated with self-reported Caucasian donors. Study conclusions and caveats: Serostatus for CMV was the only available immune exposure information. By a later analysis, the bulk of CMV-associated TCR beta chains appeared HLA-restricted.

With 0 bases removed from V and 0 bases from J, the gap between germline ends came to 13 bases. The V gene's germline CDR1 is SGHRS and CDR2 YFSETQ. The length of the CDR3 is 17 residues. Primers included in the PCR were 60 Vbeta and 13 Jbeta primers. Produced via immunoSEQ multiplex PCR; TCRdb's table is partial and in-frame only. The sample has some 180,000 clones, roughly 72% seen once. Points on this clone: Its antigen is currently unknown.

Sequenced input: PBMCs. The sequence derives from a man aged 25 to 40 in good health and CMV-seronegative. The chain carries TRBV5-1 and TRBJ1-3; unclear D gene. CDR3 coding DNA: TGCGCCAGCAGCTTGGCCCCTTCGCGGGTCTCTGGAAACACCATATATTTT. Its translation is CASSLAPSRVSGNTIYF.